The clone carrying this T cell receptor (beta chain) has just a few counts. Antigen specificity is unknown. The V gene lost 0 bases and the J gene lost 5 bases, with 13 bases spanning the gap. Germline loops: CDR1 SGHRS, CDR2 YFSETQ. This CDR3 spans 15 amino acids. TCRdb re-analysed the RT-PCR reads in MiXCR, keeping a single row per CDR3 protein. The sample lists under 200,000 distinct CDR3 sequences; approximately 10% were seen once. These data originate in a study of response to subunit inactivated influenza vaccine. Findings of the study overall: The study's authors posited that every seasonal influenza vaccination enlists few new T cells.

The rearrangement joins TRBV5-1 to TRBJ2-3, with no clear D. The clonotype comes from a man aged 45 to 65 who received an inactivated influenza vaccine. Material: non-naive T cells sorted from PBMCs, obtained about 40 days after vaccination. CDR3 nucleotide sequence: TGCGCCAGCAGCTTGGACAGCCTACAGTTAGATACGCAGTATTTT. Amino acid sequence: CASSLDSLQLDTQYF.